This entry lists 30 T cell receptor beta chains sequenced from one sample in a study of cytomegalovirus exposure and HLA in healthy donors. It was with 60 Vbeta and 13 Jbeta primers that the PCR ran. Measured with immunoSEQ multiplex PCR; TCRdb has only the in-frame clones, and not every one. The data show about 140,000 clones, approximately 72% seen once. Sequencing was done on a sample of PBMCs. The receptor source for this set is a woman in her fifties or sixties in good health and CMV-seronegative.

This clone was seen just once. The chain couples TRBV6-5 to TRBJ2-7; no clear D. CDR1 and CDR2 (germline): MNHEY, SVGAGI. Deletions cut 5 bases from V and 2 bases from J, with 13 bases between. This CDR3 is 14 amino acids long. Written as DNA, the CDR3 is TGTGCCAGCAGTGAAATGAGAGCTACCTACGAGCAGTACTTC. This codes for CASSEMRATYEQYF.

The chain combines TRBV5-3 with TRBJ1-6; D is ambiguous. TRBV5-3 counts as an open reading frame of uncertain function. The germline V and J ends were trimmed by 5 bases and 3 bases, with 18 bases remaining between them. The CDR3 has 17 residues. This CDR3 reads CARRSETAAIYNSPLHF. The CDR3 DNA reads as TGTGCCAGAAGGTCCGAGACTGCTGCCATCTATAATTCACCCCTCCACTTT.

This CDR3 is CASSIVSGGGQPQHF. CDR3 nucleotide sequence: TGTGCCAGTAGTATAGTATCTGGAGGCGGTCAGCCCCAGCATTTT. The chain recombines TRBV19 with TRBJ1-5; D unclear. The CDR3 totals 15 residues. V lost 1 base and J lost 6, with 13 bases in between. Germline CDR1 reads LNHDA; CDR2 reads SQIVND (reference sequence).

This sequence joins TRBV29-1 and TRBJ2-2; TRBD2 might be the D (5 bases). Looked up from germline, CDR1 is SQVTM and CDR2 is ANQGSEA. Trimming pared 5 bases from V and 5 bases from J, leaving 15 bases between. The CDR3 extends over 14 amino acids. The CDR3 sequence: CSVKVGVSTGELFF. In nucleotides, the CDR3 is TGCAGCGTTAAGGTGGGAGTTTCAACCGGGGAGCTGTTTTTT.

This clone was recorded a few times. The V call is TRBV19, the J call TRBJ1-5; 9 bases match TRBD1. J was trimmed by 6 bases and V by 5 bases; bases with no gene match: 11. CDR1 and CDR2 (germline): LNHDA, SQIVND (reference sequence). The CDR3 consists of 16 residues. The CDR3 loop is CASSPFSGQGGQPQHF. CDR3 sequence (DNA): TGTGCCAGTAGTCCCTTTTCGGGACAGGGAGGTCAGCCCCAGCATTTT.

This clone has just a few counts. The chain carries TRBV27 and TRBJ1-6; D is perhaps TRBD1 (6 bases). CDR1 and CDR2 from the germline V gene are MNHEY and SMNVEV (reference sequence). This CDR3 is built from 16 residues. The V end was cut by 4 bases, the J end by 7 bases, with 17 bases between. CDR3 DNA: TGTGCCAGCAGTTCCGCCGTCGGGACAAACAATTCACCCCTCCACTTT. It codes for CASSSAVGTNNSPLHF.

The chain uses TRBV7-6 and TRBJ2-3, with D possibly matching TRBD1 (5 bases). Germline V gene sequence: CDR1 SGHVS, CDR2 FNYEAQ. The CDR3 totals 14 residues. Trimming shortened V by 0 bases and J by 7 bases, and 11 bases separated the two germline ends. CDR3 loop: CASSLAQGANTQYF. The CDR3 DNA sequence: TGTGCCAGCAGCTTAGCGCAGGGTGCTAATACGCAGTATTTT.

This clone was seen a handful of times. The rearrangement links TRBV28 to TRBJ2-4; 9 bases are a match to TRBD2. This CDR3 spans 18 amino acids. The V gene end was trimmed by 5 bases and the J gene end by 0 bases; junction bases not matched to a gene: 11. Germline-derived CDR1 and CDR2 are MDHEN and SYDVKM. The CDR3 DNA is TGTGCCAGCAGTCCGGTGGCGGGAGGGCTTCTAGCCAAAAACATTCAGTACTTC. It translates to CASSPVAGGLLAKNIQYF.

The V and J genes are TRBV4-2 and TRBJ2-1; 14 bases map to TRBD2. Germline CDR1 reads LGHNA; CDR2 reads YNFKEQ. V lost 1 base to trimming and J lost 8 bases; unmatched junction nucleotides: 7. The CDR3 loop spans 17 amino acids. CDR3 in DNA: TGTGCCAGCAGCCAAGCCGCAGGGACTAGCGGGAGATATGAGCAGTTCTTC. Its translation is CASSQAAGTSGRYEQFF.

This chain uses TRBV18 with TRBJ1-5; a weak D match, TRBD1 (5 bases). V was shortened by 6 bases and J by 2 bases, with 8 bases between the two germline ends. The CDR3 has 13 amino acids. Germline V gene data show CDR1 as KGHSH and CDR2 as LQKENI. CDR3 DNA sequence: TGTGCCAGCTCCCCCAGGGGCAATCAGCCCCAGCATTTT. It codes for CASSPRGNQPQHF.

This sequence joins TRBV7-2 and TRBJ2-2; 9 bases match TRBD2. Trimming at V came to 1 base and at J to 6 bases, leaving 6 bases not matched to a gene. CDR1 and CDR2 from the germline V gene are SGHTA and FQGNSA. The CDR3 has 16 residues. CDR3 sequence reads: CASSLVQAGGPGELFF. CDR3 coding DNA: TGTGCCAGCAGCTTAGTTCAGGCGGGAGGGCCCGGGGAGCTGTTTTTT.

This clone was counted between two and nine times. The rearrangement uses TRBV7-2 and TRBJ2-3, with 9 bases matching TRBD2. After removal of 4 bases from V and 4 bases from J, the junction contained 6 bases not matched to a gene. Germline assignment: CDR1 SGHTA and CDR2 FQGNSA. This CDR3 has 15 residues. The CDR3 region is CASSSNSGGADTQYF. Written as DNA, the CDR3 is TGTGCCAGCAGCTCTAATAGCGGGGGAGCAGATACGCAGTATTTT. Full variable domain (outside the CDR3, taken from reference TRBV7-2 and TRBJ2-3): GAGVSQSPSNKVTEKGKDVELRCDPISGHTALYWYRQSLGQGLEFLIYFQGNSAPDKSGLPSDRFSAERTGGSVSTLTIQRTQQEDSAVYLCASSSNSGGADTQYFGPGTRLTVL.

The V and J genes are TRBV4-2 and TRBJ2-1; 9 bases are a match to TRBD2. The CDR3 loop spans 15 amino acids. V trimming: 3 bases; J trimming: 7 bases; junction bases outside the gene matches: 7. Germline V CDR1 and CDR2: LGHNA, YNFKEQ. The CDR3 reads CASSHPGLAQNEQFF. CDR3 DNA: TGTGCCAGCAGCCATCCCGGACTAGCGCAAAATGAGCAGTTCTTC.

This clone occurred once. The rearrangement joins TRBV7-9 to TRBJ2-1; 11 positions match TRBD2. The length of the CDR3 is 18 residues. The V segment lost 6 bases and the J segment 8 bases; nucleotides outside the gene matches: 18. Germline CDR1 is SEHNR and CDR2 is FQNEAQ (reference sequence). The CDR3 protein is CASSFGTSGIHGVDEQFF. CDR3 nucleotide sequence: TGTGCCAGCAGTTTCGGGACTAGCGGAATCCATGGAGTCGATGAGCAGTTCTTC. The whole variable domain, remainder taken from reference TRBV7-9 and TRBJ2-1, is DTGVSQNPRHKITKRGQNVTFRCDPISEHNRLYWYRQTLGQGPEFLTYFQNEAQLEKSRLLSDRFSAERPKGSFSTLEIQRTEQGDSAMYLCASSFGTSGIHGVDEQFFGPGTRLTVL.

The rearrangement joins TRBV5-1 to TRBJ2-4, with D hard to call. The V and J ends lost 0 bases and 9 bases respectively, with 13 bases between them. Germline lookup yields CDR1 SGHRS and CDR2 YFSETQ. The CDR3 has 14 residues. The CDR3: CASSLARQSGIQYF. Written as DNA, the CDR3 is TGCGCCAGCAGCTTGGCCAGACAAAGTGGCATTCAGTACTTC.

The chain has TRBV6-5 and TRBJ2-1; 7 bases match TRBD1. The CDR3 contains 13 residues. V shed 6 bases, J shed 7 bases, and the junction held 6 bases outside the gene matches. In germline, CDR1 is MNHEY, CDR2 SVGAGI. The CDR3 here is CASRTLTGNEQFF. The CDR3 bases are TGTGCCAGCAGAACATTGACAGGGAATGAGCAGTTCTTC.

This clone was counted between two and nine times. The chain is built from TRBV2 and TRBJ1-3; tentative D call: TRBD1 (5 bases). Germline V gene lookup returns CDR1 SNHLY and CDR2 FYNNEI. The V gene lost 9 bases and the J gene lost 0 bases, with 9 bases spanning the gap. This CDR3 spans 13 amino acids. CDR3 nucleotide sequence: TGTGCCAGTGGACAATTCTCTGGAAACACCATATATTTT. Encoded protein: CASGQFSGNTIYF.

This clone was counted a few times. This chain connects TRBV7-2 to TRBJ2-7, with 7 bases identical to TRBD2. CDR1 is SGHTA, CDR2 FQGNSA, per germline. After removal of 8 bases from V and 2 bases from J, the junction contained 3 bases not matched to a gene. CDR3 length: 12 residues. DNA of the CDR3: TGTGCCAGCCGAGCGGGGACCTACGAGCAGTACTTC. Amino acids: CASRAGTYEQYF.

The J gene is TRBJ2-7, the V gene TRBV28; 10 bases fit TRBD2. Germline V gene lookup returns CDR1 MDHEN and CDR2 SYDVKM. V lost 6 bases and J lost 4; bases outside the gene matches: 9. This CDR3 contains 15 residues. In DNA, the CDR3 is TGTGCCAGCAGCCCTCCGGGACTAGCGTCTTACGAGCAGTACTTC. Amino acids: CASSPPGLASYEQYF.

J is TRBJ1-4 and V is TRBV7-8; D is perhaps TRBD1 (6 bases). The germline V and J ends were trimmed by 1 base and 1 base, with 7 bases remaining between them. Germline V gives CDR1 SGHVS, CDR2 FQNEAQ. The CDR3 is 15 amino acids. CDR3 nucleotides: TGTGCCAGCAGCTTAGGGGACAAAACTAATGAAAAACTGTTTTTT. This sequence encodes CASSLGDKTNEKLFF.

The rearrangement uses TRBV6-1 and TRBJ2-1; tentatively, D is TRBD2 (5 bases). V lost 3 bases and J 9 bases, leaving 15 bases between the germline ends. This CDR3 has 14 amino acids. Per germline, CDR1 MNHNS and CDR2 SASEGT. CDR3 residues: CASSDFQVGGEQFF. The CDR3, as DNA: TGTGCCAGCAGTGATTTTCAGGTAGGAGGTGAGCAGTTCTTC.

V usage is TRBV7-8 and J usage is TRBJ1-3; maybe TRBD1 (5 bases). Germline V gives CDR1 SGHVS, CDR2 FQNEAQ. CDR3 size: 13 residues. V dropped 6 bases and J dropped 3 bases, with 9 bases sitting between them. The CDR3 sequence is CASRQGGGNTIYF. CDR3 in DNA: TGTGCCAGCAGGCAGGGCGGTGGAAACACCATATATTTT.

This chain uses TRBV7-2 with TRBJ1-6; no clear D. The CDR3 is 13 amino acids. CDR1 and CDR2 (germline): SGHTA, FQGNSA. V lost 2 bases and J 11 bases, leaving 10 bases between the germline ends. For the CDR3, the DNA is TGTGCCAGCAGCTTAAGCTACAGTGCACCCCTCCACTTT. Translating it yields CASSLSYSAPLHF.

This chain uses TRBV6-5 with TRBJ2-1; tentatively, D is TRBD2 (6 bases). The CDR3 consists of 15 residues. Germline V gives CDR1 MNHEY, CDR2 SVGAGI. Trimming shortened V by 5 bases and J by 6 bases, and 17 bases separated the two germline ends. The CDR3 DNA reads as TGTGCCAGCAGTCCCCTGACTAGGGTTGTCAATGAGCAGTTCTTC. Its protein is CASSPLTRVVNEQFF.

The rearrangement links TRBV7-9 to TRBJ2-7, with 9 bases identical to TRBD2. The CDR3 loop spans 15 amino acids. V trimming: 6 bases; J trimming: 5 bases; junction bases outside the gene matches: 11. Germline lookup yields CDR1 SEHNR and CDR2 FQNEAQ (reference sequence). CDR3 sequence (DNA): TGTGCCAGCAGGACGGGACTAGCTGGGAGAGACGAGCAGTACTTC. Translated, it gives CASRTGLAGRDEQYF.

As concerns this clone: Its ends do not fully match the called genes, so a read error is possible. The J gene is TRBJ2-1, the V gene TRBV6-6, with TRBD2 matching 10 bases. The CDR3 is 11 residues long. Germline lookup yields CDR1 MNHNY and CDR2 SVGAGI (reference sequence). This CDR3 is CASGELAGRLF. CDR3 nucleotides: TGTGCCAGCGGCGAACTAGCGGGACGACTCTTC.

The chain uses TRBV5-5 and TRBJ2-7; 7 nucleotides match TRBD1. Germline CDR1 and CDR2: SGHKS and YYEKEE (reference sequence). The CDR3 extends over 13 amino acids. J lost 3 bases, V lost 5 bases, and 5 bases had no gene match. Here the CDR3 reads CASRRGQNYEQYF. The CDR3 DNA follows: TGTGCCAGCAGGAGGGGGCAGAACTACGAGCAGTACTTC.

In regard to this clone: The sample carries other DNA sequences with the same CDR3. The chain uses TRBV6-6 and TRBJ1-3, with a weak D call TRBD1 (6 bases). Trimming removed 0 bases from V and 3 bases from J, with 9 bases in between. CDR1 and CDR2 from the germline V gene are MNHNY and SVGAGI (reference sequence). CDR3 length: 15 residues. The CDR3 coding sequence is TGTGCCAGCAGTTACTCAGAAGGGGGTGGAAACACCATATATTTT. Translating it yields CASSYSEGGGNTIYF.

This chain joins TRBV27 and TRBJ2-7; D possibly corresponds to TRBD1 (5 bases). CDR1 is MNHEY, CDR2 SMNVEV, per germline (reference sequence). V was clipped by 0 bases and J by 0 bases, with 12 bases between them. The CDR3 runs to 16 residues. Here the CDR3 reads CASSLSGRVYSYEQYF. As DNA, the CDR3 is TGTGCCAGCAGTTTATCCGGCAGGGTCTACTCCTACGAGCAGTACTTC.

Worth noting for this clone: The sample has other DNA sequences that encode this CDR3 too. The chain employs TRBV29-1 and TRBJ2-5, with 8 bases matching TRBD1. J lost 2 bases, V lost 4 bases, and 3 bases had no gene match. The V gene's germline CDR1 is SQVTM and CDR2 ANQGSEA. This CDR3 comprises 13 residues. CDR3: CSVGRDRQETQYF. The DNA for the CDR3 is TGCAGCGTTGGTCGGGACAGGCAAGAGACCCAGTACTTC.